This passage covers 27 T cell receptor beta chains from one sample sequenced in a study of cytomegalovirus exposure and HLA in healthy donors. Repertoires were generated with immunoSEQ multiplex PCR, while TCRdb's copy carries only in-frame clones and drops some. The data contain some 210,000 clones, roughly 83% of them singletons. Sample: PBMCs. The source of these receptors is a woman between 18 and 30 years old in good health and CMV-seronegative.

The chain is built from TRBV27 and TRBJ1-6; no clear D. V lost 0 bases, J lost 0 bases, and 12 bases lay in between. Germline assignment: CDR1 MNHEY and CDR2 SMNVEV (reference sequence). The CDR3 is 18 residues long. CDR3 residues: CASSLSSTKSSYNSPLHF. The CDR3 DNA sequence: TGTGCCAGCAGTTTATCTAGCACGAAGAGCTCCTATAATTCACCCCTCCACTTT.

The gene calls are TRBV29-1 and TRBJ1-1, with 7 bases that match TRBD1. Germline lookup yields CDR1 SQVTM and CDR2 ANQGSEA. The V segment lost 5 bases and the J segment 5 bases; nucleotides outside the gene matches: 8. The CDR3 is 13 amino acids. DNA for the CDR3: TGCAGCGTTATTAAGGGGGCAAAAACTGAAGCTTTCTTT. It yields the protein CSVIKGAKTEAFF.

J is TRBJ1-3 and V is TRBV29-1; TRBD1 is a possible D gene (5 bases). Trimming pared 4 bases from V and 7 bases from J, leaving 11 bases between. The CDR3 contains 12 residues. Germline V gene sequence: CDR1 SQVTM, CDR2 ANQGSEA. The CDR3 DNA sequence: TGCAGCGTTGCAGGGTTCGGGAACACCATATATTTT. Encoded protein: CSVAGFGNTIYF.

V gene TRBV30 combines with J gene TRBJ1-5; TRBD1 matches at 7 bases. Germline loops: CDR1 GTSNPN, CDR2 SVGIG (reference sequence). Trimming at V came to 7 bases and at J to 3 bases, leaving 12 bases not matched to a gene. The CDR3 has 15 residues. The DNA for the CDR3 is TGTGCCTCAACTAGCCCGGGACAGTACAATCAGCCCCAGCATTTT. This gives the protein CASTSPGQYNQPQHF.

The chain has TRBV19 and TRBJ1-1; the D gene is possibly TRBD1 (5 bases). The CDR3 runs 13 residues. V was cut by 5 bases and J by 4 bases, with 11 bases left in between. Germline CDR1 LNHDA, CDR2 SQIVND (reference sequence). The CDR3 sequence is CASSAGWATEAFF. DNA for the CDR3: TGTGCCAGTAGTGCAGGGTGGGCCACTGAAGCTTTCTTT.

The rearrangement joins TRBV2 to TRBJ1-1, with 7 bases lining up with TRBD1. The CDR3 loop spans 11 amino acids. Germline V CDR1 and CDR2: SNHLY, FYNNEI. V lost 2 bases to trimming and J lost 11 bases; unmatched junction nucleotides: 2. The CDR3, as DNA: TGTGCCAGCAGTGAACCAGGGGGGGCTTTCTTT. This codes for CASSEPGGAFF.

The genes are TRBV27 and TRBJ2-6; no definite D call. Germline V gene sequence: CDR1 MNHEY, CDR2 SMNVEV (reference sequence). This CDR3 has 15 residues. V was trimmed by 4 bases and J by 2 bases, leaving 9 bases between them. For the CDR3, the DNA is TGTGCCAGCAGTTCCCATCCCACTGGGGCCAACGTCCTGACTTTC. Translation gives CASSSHPTGANVLTF.

This sequence joins TRBV4-1 and TRBJ2-3; a possible D gene is TRBD2 (5 bases). Germline V gives CDR1 MGHRA, CDR2 YSYEKL. The CDR3 length is 14 residues. The V end lost 3 bases, the J end lost 3 bases, and 10 bases lay between the germline ends. The CDR3 loop reads CASSHPGRTDTQYF. The CDR3, as DNA: TGCGCCAGCAGCCACCCGGGAAGGACAGATACGCAGTATTTT.

The V call is TRBV6-1, the J call TRBJ1-4; perhaps TRBD1 as D (6 bases). The CDR3 is 15 amino acids. Germline CDR1 MNHNS, CDR2 SASEGT. The V and J ends lost 6 bases and 7 bases respectively, with 18 bases between them. Written as DNA, the CDR3 is TGTGCCAGCAGCACCGGGACAACAGGACGTGAAAAACTGTTTTTT. Its protein product is CASSTGTTGREKLFF.

The rearrangement uses TRBV28 and TRBJ2-1, with 8 bases lining up with TRBD2. This CDR3 comprises 15 residues. Germline CDR1 reads MDHEN; CDR2 reads SYDVKM. Trimming took 5 bases from V and 5 from J; bases not matched to a gene: 8. CDR3 coding DNA: TGTGCCAGCAGTCCTGTAGCGGGATATAACAATGAGCAGTTCTTC. Translated: CASSPVAGYNNEQFF.

This chain uses TRBV6-1 with TRBJ2-3; D is possibly TRBD2 (6 bases). The V gene lost 8 bases and the J gene lost 5 bases, with 14 bases spanning the gap. This CDR3 spans 13 amino acids. Germline CDR1 reads MNHNS; CDR2 reads SASEGT. The CDR3 reads CASRSGVVDTQYF. The CDR3 DNA sequence: TGTGCCAGCCGATCGGGGGTGGTAGATACGCAGTATTTT.

The rearrangement uses TRBV20-1 and TRBJ1-1; D uncertain. This CDR3 is built from 11 residues. Germline lookup yields CDR1 DFQATT and CDR2 SNEGSKA (reference sequence). The DNA for the CDR3 is TGCAGACCGTACGGGAGCCTAGAAGCTTTCTTT. This codes for CRPYGSLEAFF.

The V call is TRBV6-5, the J call TRBJ1-1; D gene ambiguous. The CDR3 is 14 residues long. Germline V lookup: CDR1 MNHEY, CDR2 SVGAGI. Between the trimmed V and J ends, which lost 6 bases and 5 bases, there was a span of 16 bases. In nucleotides, the CDR3 is TGTGCCAGCAGGCTGACGGTCGGGGATACTGAAGCTTTCTTT. Residues: CASRLTVGDTEAFF.

The chain has TRBV2 and TRBJ2-2; no reliable D call. V lost 2 bases and J lost 5, with 9 bases in between. Germline V gene sequence: CDR1 SNHLY, CDR2 FYNNEI. This CDR3 is built from 14 residues. CDR3 coding DNA: TGTGCCAGCAGTGAAAGGGAAGTGACCGGGGAGCTGTTTTTT. Its translation: CASSEREVTGELFF. The variable domain in full, completed from reference TRBV2 and TRBJ2-2, reads EPEVTQTPSHQVTQMGQEVILRCVPISNHLYFYWYRQILGQKVEFLVSFYNNEISEKSEIFDDQFSVERPDGSNFTLKIRSTKLEDSAMYFCASSEREVTGELFFGEGSRLTVL.

The rearrangement links TRBV9 to TRBJ2-7; the match to TRBD2 covers 9 bases. Looked up from germline, CDR1 is SGDLS and CDR2 is YYNGEE. The CDR3 length is 15 residues. The V gene end was trimmed by 4 bases and the J gene end by 2 bases; junction bases not matched to a gene: 7. The CDR3 region is CASSPLAGDAYEQYF. The CDR3 DNA reads as TGTGCCAGCAGCCCCTTAGCGGGGGACGCCTACGAGCAGTACTTC.

This sequence joins TRBV7-9 and TRBJ1-4; no definite D call. The CDR3 has 15 residues. V lost 5 bases and J lost 0, with 10 bases in between. The germline V gene encodes CDR1 SEHNR and CDR2 FQNEAQ (reference sequence). The DNA for the CDR3 is TGTGCCAGCAGCACGGCAGGTACAACTAATGAAAAACTGTTTTTT. Its translation: CASSTAGTTNEKLFF.

The chain carries TRBV6-6 and TRBJ1-5; D call uncertain. Trimming pared 5 bases from V and 0 bases from J, leaving 11 bases between. Germline assignment: CDR1 MNHNY and CDR2 SVGAGI (reference sequence). The CDR3 sequence is 15 residues long. The CDR3 reads CASSGVGLSNQPQHF. The DNA of the CDR3 is TGTGCCAGCAGTGGAGTAGGACTTAGCAATCAGCCCCAGCATTTT.

The V gene is TRBV6-1, the J gene TRBJ1-5; TRBD1 is a possible D gene (5 bases). From germline, CDR1 is MNHNS and CDR2 SASEGT. This CDR3 contains 13 residues. In DNA form, the CDR3 reads TGTGCATCGGGACCGACGATCAATCAGCCCCAGCATTTT. It is translated as CASGPTINQPQHF.

This chain connects TRBV9 to TRBJ1-6, with D possibly TRBD1 on 6 matching bases. Germline CDR1 and CDR2: SGDLS and YYNGEE. V lost 2 bases and J lost 5, with 11 bases in between. The CDR3 runs to 15 residues. The CDR3 here is CASSVRGGHNSPLHF. The CDR3 coding sequence is TGTGCCAGCAGCGTGCGGGGGGGCCATAATTCACCCCTCCACTTT.

This chain uses TRBV30 with TRBJ1-5, with TRBD1 matching over 8 bases. After removal of 5 bases from V and 2 bases from J, the junction contained 5 bases not matched to a gene. The CDR3 totals 14 residues. CDR1 is GTSNPN, CDR2 SVGIG, per germline (reference sequence). The CDR3 coding sequence is TGTGCCTGGTCTCAGGGGGCCGGCAATCAGCCCCAGCATTTT. Encoded protein: CAWSQGAGNQPQHF.

The sample holds a few counts of this clone. The chain links TRBV6-1 to TRBJ1-3; TRBD1 aligns across 8 bases. Germline V gene sequence: CDR1 MNHNS, CDR2 SASEGT. J was trimmed by 0 bases and V by 10 bases; bases with no gene match: 8. CDR3 length: 15 residues. The CDR3: CAIVTGGNSGNTIYF. Here the CDR3 DNA reads TGTGCCATAGTAACAGGGGGAAACTCTGGAAACACCATATATTTT.

The V gene is TRBV2, the J gene TRBJ2-3; 7 bases agree with TRBD1. This CDR3 has 14 residues. CDR1 SNHLY and CDR2 FYNNEI come from the germline V gene. J was trimmed by 8 bases and V by 4 bases; bases with no gene match: 9. CDR3 protein: CASSGEGAQGTQYF. CDR3 DNA sequence: TGTGCCAGCAGTGGAGAGGGGGCGCAAGGTACGCAGTATTTT.

The rearrangement uses TRBV4-2 and TRBJ1-1; 7 bases line up with TRBD1. The CDR3 loop spans 16 amino acids. Looked up from germline, CDR1 is LGHNA and CDR2 is YNFKEQ. V shed 5 bases, J shed 0 bases, and the junction held 9 bases outside the gene matches. The CDR3 DNA follows: TGTGCCAGCAGCAGAAGACAGGGAGACATGAACACTGAAGCTTTCTTT. It yields the protein CASSRRQGDMNTEAFF.

This clone came up once. The V and J genes are TRBV6-6 and TRBJ1-4; a weak D match, TRBD1 (5 bases). The V and J ends lost 3 bases and 8 bases respectively, with 13 bases between them. Germline V gene lookup returns CDR1 MNHNY and CDR2 SVGAGI (reference sequence). The CDR3 has 14 amino acids. The CDR3 nucleotides read TGTGCCAGCAGTTATTCCCGGGACTACGAAAAACTGTTTTTT. Amino acid sequence: CASSYSRDYEKLFF.

The rearrangement links TRBV18 to TRBJ2-1; D ambiguous. Trimming cost V 3 bases and J 0 bases, with 9 bases left between them. CDR3 length equals 15 residues. From germline, CDR1 is KGHSH and CDR2 LQKENI. DNA of the CDR3: TGTGCCAGCTCACCCGACACTTACTCCTACAATGAGCAGTTCTTC. Protein product: CASSPDTYSYNEQFF.

This clone was seen just once. This chain connects TRBV19 to TRBJ1-5; D not resolved. CDR3 length: 12 residues. V was cut by 4 bases and J by 4 bases, with 5 bases left in between. Germline-derived CDR1 and CDR2 are LNHDA and SQIVND (reference sequence). CDR3 sequence: CASSTPNQPQHF. Written as DNA, the CDR3 is TGTGCCAGTAGTACCCCGAATCAGCCCCAGCATTTT.

To note about this clone: At one end, the junction sequence differs from germline, possibly due to a read error. The rearrangement joins TRBV5-1 to TRBJ2-2, with TRBD1 matching 9 bases. In germline, CDR1 is SGHRS, CDR2 YFSETQ. The CDR3 consists of 15 residues. In DNA form, the CDR3 reads TGCGCCAGCAGCCCATTGGACAGGGGCACCAGGGAGCTGTTTTTT. Translated, it gives CASSPLDRGTRELFF.